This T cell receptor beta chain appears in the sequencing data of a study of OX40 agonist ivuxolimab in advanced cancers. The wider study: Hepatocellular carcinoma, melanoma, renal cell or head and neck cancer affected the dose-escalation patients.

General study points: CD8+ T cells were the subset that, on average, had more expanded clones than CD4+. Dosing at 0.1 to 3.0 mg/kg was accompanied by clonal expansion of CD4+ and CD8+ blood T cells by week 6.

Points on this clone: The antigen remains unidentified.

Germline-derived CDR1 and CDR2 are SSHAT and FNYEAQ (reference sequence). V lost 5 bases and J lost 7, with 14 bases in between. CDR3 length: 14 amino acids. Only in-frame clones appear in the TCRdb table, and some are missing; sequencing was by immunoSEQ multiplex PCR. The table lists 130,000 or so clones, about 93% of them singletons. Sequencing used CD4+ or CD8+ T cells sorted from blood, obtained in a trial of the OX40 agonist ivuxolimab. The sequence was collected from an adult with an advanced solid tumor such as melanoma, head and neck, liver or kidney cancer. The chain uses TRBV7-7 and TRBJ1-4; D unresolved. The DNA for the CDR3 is TGTGCCAGCAGCCCTTTACCGGGGTCTGAAAAACTGTTTTTT. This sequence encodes CASSPLPGSEKLFF.